This T cell receptor (beta chain) was recovered during a study of blood T cell repertoires in COVID-19. Overall study context: The samples span acute and convalescent COVID-19 from the United States, Italy and Spain. PBMCs, B-cell-depleted T cells, or T cells provided the cDNA or gDNA that made up the material.

The CDR3 runs to 17 residues. With 6 bases clipped from V and 3 bases from J, the junction kept 10 bases outside the gene matches. Germline V CDR1 and CDR2: SGHDN, FVKESK. As handled by the study authors: For nucleated cells, counts were estimated from reference gene primer amplification. The assay was immunoSEQ multiplex PCR, and TCRdb's table has in-frame clones only and misses some. V and J calls and clone size are as listed in that table; D and trimming were resolved from the DNA. The sample has about 50,000 clones, about nine tenths seen once. The clonotype was recovered from a man aged 50 to 60 with active COVID-19. This chain joins TRBV14 and TRBJ2-3, with TRBD2 identical over 12 bases. Input material: peripheral blood. This CDR3 is CASSQLLAGGSTDTQYF. In DNA, the CDR3 is TGTGCCAGCAGTCAGCTACTAGCGGGAGGATCAACAGATACGCAGTATTTT.